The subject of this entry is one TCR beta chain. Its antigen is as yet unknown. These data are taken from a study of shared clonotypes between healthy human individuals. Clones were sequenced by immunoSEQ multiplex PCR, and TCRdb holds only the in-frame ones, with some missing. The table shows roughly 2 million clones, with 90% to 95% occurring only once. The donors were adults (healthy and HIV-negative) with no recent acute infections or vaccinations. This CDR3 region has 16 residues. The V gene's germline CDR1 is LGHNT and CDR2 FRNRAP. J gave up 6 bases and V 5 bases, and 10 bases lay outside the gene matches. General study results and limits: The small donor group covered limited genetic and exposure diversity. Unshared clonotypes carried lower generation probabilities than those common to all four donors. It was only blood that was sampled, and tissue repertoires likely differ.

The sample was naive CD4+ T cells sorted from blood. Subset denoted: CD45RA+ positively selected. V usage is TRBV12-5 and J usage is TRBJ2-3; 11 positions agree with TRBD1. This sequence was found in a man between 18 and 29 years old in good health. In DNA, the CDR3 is TGTGCTAGTGGTCAGGGGACAGGGGGGCAGTGGGATACGCAGTATTTT. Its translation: CASGQGTGGQWDTQYF.